This is a list of T cell receptor beta chains from one sample in a study of blood T cells in healthy people across ages. One entry per CDR3 protein, called by TCRdb with MiXCR from the 5' RACE reads. Of 1.5 million to 2 million distinct CDR3 sequences in the sample, approximately 30% were seen once. The sequencing sample was made of blood. All receptors come from a woman in her thirties in good health. Each CDR3 is given with its conserved first and last residue. D genes are given only for firm matches. Not all rows give a size; the values are once, few, many and, for expanded clones, a class.

D | J | size | V | CDR3 | DNA
. | TRBJ2-7 | . | TRBV11-2 | CASSISPGQQYF | TGTGCCAGCAGCATCTCGCCGGGGCAGCAGTACTTC
. | TRBJ2-5 | few | TRBV20-1 | CSAGVGTQEETQYF | TGCAGTGCCGGGGTGGGGACGCAAGAGGAGACCCAGTACTTC
. | TRBJ1-2 | . | TRBV28 | CASRIGVRGYTF | TGTGCCAGCAGGATAGGCGTGCGCGGCTACACCTTC
. | TRBJ1-5 | . | TRBV4-1 | CASSQLWGTPNQPQHF | TGCGCCAGCAGCCAACTCTGGGGGACACCAAATCAGCCCCAGCATTTT
TRBD1 | TRBJ2-7 | once | TRBV7-9 | CASSALTGTVPWEQYF | TGTGCCAGCAGCGCCCTTACCGGGACAGTACCTTGGGAGCAGTACTTC
. | TRBJ2-7 | few | TRBV6-2/TRBV6-3 | CASITGLWSDEQYF | TGTGCCAGCATAACAGGGTTGTGGTCTGACGAGCAGTACTTC
. | TRBJ2-3 | few | TRBV2 | CASSEGRGPDTQYF | TGTGCCAGCAGCGAGGGGCGGGGGCCAGATACGCAGTATTTT
. | TRBJ2-3 | few | TRBV10-1 | CASSEGAVTDTQYF | TGCGCCAGCAGTGAGGGGGCAGTGACAGATACGCAGTATTTT
. | TRBJ2-3 | . | TRBV7-2 | CASSSQIGTDTQYF | TGTGCCAGCAGCTCGCAAATTGGGACAGATACGCAGTATTTT
. | TRBJ1-2 | many | TRBV20-1 | CSASREAPNYGYTF | TGCAGTGCTAGTAGGGAGGCCCCTAACTATGGCTACACCTTC
TRBD1 | TRBJ2-6 | few | TRBV7-3 | CASSDDRGGSGANVLTF | TGTGCCAGCAGCGACGACAGGGGGGGCTCTGGGGCCAACGTCCTGACTTTC
TRBD2 | TRBJ2-7 | many | TRBV12-3/TRBV12-4 | CASSLRGESPYEQYF | TGTGCCAGCAGTTTACGGGGGGAATCACCCTACGAGCAGTACTTC
TRBD1 | TRBJ2-1 | few | TRBV2 | CASSGVRAGGDNEQFF | TGTGCCAGCAGTGGCGTTAGGGCAGGGGGCGACAATGAGCAGTTCTTC
. | TRBJ2-3 | . | TRBV12-3/TRBV12-4 | CASRVRADMQYF | TGTGCCAGCAGAGTGAGAGCAGATATGCAGTATTTT
TRBD1 | TRBJ2-1 | . | TRBV7-2 | CASSAQGALLNEQFF | TGTGCCAGCAGCGCACAGGGGGCGCTTCTCAATGAGCAGTTCTTC
TRBD2 | TRBJ2-5 | . | TRBV20-1 | CSASREGFEETQYF | TGCAGTGCTAGCAGGGAGGGGTTTGAAGAGACCCAGTACTTC
. | TRBJ2-7 | many | TRBV5-1 | CATATSSDRDEQYF | TGCGCCACCGCCACGTCCTCGGACAGAGACGAGCAGTACTTC
. | TRBJ2-5 | many | TRBV29-1 | CSVDSDRETQYF | TGCAGCGTTGACTCGGATCGGGAGACCCAGTACTTC
TRBD1 | TRBJ1-2 | many | TRBV29-1 | CSVETGGAFGYTF | TGCAGCGTTGAAACAGGGGGCGCCTTTGGCTACACCTTC
TRBD2 | TRBJ2-6 | many | TRBV6-5 | CASSYSGRAGANVLTF | TGTGCCAGCAGTTATAGCGGGCGCGCTGGGGCCAACGTCCTGACTTTC
. | TRBJ2-5 | many | TRBV5-1 | CASSLVVPAGQETQYF | TGCGCCAGCAGCTTAGTAGTACCCGCAGGACAAGAGACCCAGTACTTC
TRBD1 | TRBJ1-4 | . | TRBV5-1 | CASSGDRAQPLRTTNEKLFF | TGCGCCAGCAGCGGCGACAGGGCGCAACCCCTTCGAACAACTAATGAAAAACTGTTTTTT
TRBD1 | TRBJ2-7 | . | TRBV6-6 | CASRERTGAEQYF | TGTGCCAGCAGAGAGCGTACAGGGGCCGAGCAGTACTTC
TRBD2 | TRBJ2-3 | many | TRBV7-9 | CASSQTSGSVTDTQYF | TGTGCCAGCAGCCAGACTAGCGGGAGTGTCACAGATACGCAGTATTTT
. | TRBJ1-5 | once | TRBV2 | CASSESGVGKRKPQHF | TGTGCCAGCAGTGAAAGTGGCGTAGGGAAAAGAAAGCCCCAGCATTTT